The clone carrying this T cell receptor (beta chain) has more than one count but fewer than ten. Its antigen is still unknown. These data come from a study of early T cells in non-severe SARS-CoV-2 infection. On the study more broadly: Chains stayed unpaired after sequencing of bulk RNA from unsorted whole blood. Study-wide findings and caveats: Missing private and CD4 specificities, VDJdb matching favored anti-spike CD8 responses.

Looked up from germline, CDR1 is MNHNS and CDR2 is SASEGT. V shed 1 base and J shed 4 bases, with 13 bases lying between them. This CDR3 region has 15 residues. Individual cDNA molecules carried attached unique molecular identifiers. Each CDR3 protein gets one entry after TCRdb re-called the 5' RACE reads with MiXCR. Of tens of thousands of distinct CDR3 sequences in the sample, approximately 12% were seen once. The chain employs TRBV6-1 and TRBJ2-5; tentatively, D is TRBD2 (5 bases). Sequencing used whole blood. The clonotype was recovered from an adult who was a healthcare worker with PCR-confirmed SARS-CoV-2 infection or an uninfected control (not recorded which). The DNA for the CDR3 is TGTGCCAGCAGTGAAGTCAAGTCGGGATTAGAGACCCAGTACTTC. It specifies CASSEVKSGLETQYF.